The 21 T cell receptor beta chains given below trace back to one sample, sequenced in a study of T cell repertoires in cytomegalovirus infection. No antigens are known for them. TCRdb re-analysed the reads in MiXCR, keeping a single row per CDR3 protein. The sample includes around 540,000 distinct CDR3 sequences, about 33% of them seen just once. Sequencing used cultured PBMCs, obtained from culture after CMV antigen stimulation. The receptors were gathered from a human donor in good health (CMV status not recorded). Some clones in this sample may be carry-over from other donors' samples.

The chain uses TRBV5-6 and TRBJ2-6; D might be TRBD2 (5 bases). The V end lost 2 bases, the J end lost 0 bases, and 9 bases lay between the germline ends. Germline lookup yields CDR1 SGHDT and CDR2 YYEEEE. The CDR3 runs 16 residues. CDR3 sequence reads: CASSFFGSSGANVLTF. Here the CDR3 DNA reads TGTGCCAGCAGCTTTTTTGGGAGCTCTGGGGCCAACGTCCTGACTTTC.

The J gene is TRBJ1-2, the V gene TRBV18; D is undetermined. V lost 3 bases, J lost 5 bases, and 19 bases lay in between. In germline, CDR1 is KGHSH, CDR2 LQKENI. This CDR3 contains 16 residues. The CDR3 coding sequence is TGTGCCAGCTCACCTCAAAAGGGTTGGATGGATTATGGCTACACCTTC. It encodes CASSPQKGWMDYGYTF.

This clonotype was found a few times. The CDR3 nucleotides are TGTGCCAGCAGGGAGGGGGGCGAGAACACTGAAGCTTTCTTT. Protein sequence: CASREGGENTEAFF. The rearrangement links TRBV6-6 to TRBJ1-1, with a possible D match to TRBD1 (6 bases). CDR1 is MNHNY, CDR2 SVGAGI, per germline (reference sequence). CDR3 length: 14 amino acids. Trimming removed 6 bases from V and 1 base from J, with 12 bases in between.

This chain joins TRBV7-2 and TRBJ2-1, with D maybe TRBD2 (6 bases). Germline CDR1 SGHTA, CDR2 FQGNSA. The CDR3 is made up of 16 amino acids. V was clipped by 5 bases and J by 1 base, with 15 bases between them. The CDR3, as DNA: TGTACCAGCAGCCCCTCGGCGGGAAGGTCCTACAATGAGCAGTTCTTC. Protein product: CTSSPSAGRSYNEQFF.

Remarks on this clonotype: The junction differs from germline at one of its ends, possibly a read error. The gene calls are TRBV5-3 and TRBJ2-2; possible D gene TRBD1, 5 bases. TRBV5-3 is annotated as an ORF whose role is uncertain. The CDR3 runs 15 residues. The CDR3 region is CASSLGRKNTGELFF. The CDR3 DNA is TGTGCCAGCAGCTTGGGGCGGAAGAACACCGGGGAGCTGTTTTTT.

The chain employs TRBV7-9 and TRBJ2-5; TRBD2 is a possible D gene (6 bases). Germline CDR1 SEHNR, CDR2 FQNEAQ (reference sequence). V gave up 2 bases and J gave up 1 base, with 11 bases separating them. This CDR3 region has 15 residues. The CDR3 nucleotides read TGTGCCAGCAGCTTATTCGGGGGTATCCAAGAGACCCAGTACTTC. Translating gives CASSLFGGIQETQYF. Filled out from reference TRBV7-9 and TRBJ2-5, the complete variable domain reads DTGVSQNPRHKITKRGQNVTFRCDPISEHNRLYWYRQTLGQGPEFLTYFQNEAQLEKSRLLSDRFSAERPKGSFSTLEIQRTEQGDSAMYLCASSLFGGIQETQYFGPGTRLLVL.

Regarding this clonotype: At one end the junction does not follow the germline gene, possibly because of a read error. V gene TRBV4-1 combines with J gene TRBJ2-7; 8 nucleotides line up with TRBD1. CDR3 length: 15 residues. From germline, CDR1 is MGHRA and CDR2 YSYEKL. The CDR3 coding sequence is TGTGCCAGCAGCCAAGAGACAGGGGCCAGGTACGAGCAGTACTTC. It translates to CASSQETGARYEQYF.

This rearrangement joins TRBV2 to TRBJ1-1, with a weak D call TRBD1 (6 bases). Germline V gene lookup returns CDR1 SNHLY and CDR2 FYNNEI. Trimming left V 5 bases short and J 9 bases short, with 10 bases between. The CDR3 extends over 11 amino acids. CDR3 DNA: TGTGCCAGCAGTCCCGGACAGCAAGCTTTCTTT. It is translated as CASSPGQQAFF.

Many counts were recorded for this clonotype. CDR3 residues: CASSTDVQLDSPLHF. CDR3 DNA sequence: TGTGCCAGCAGTACGGATGTGCAGTTGGATTCACCCCTCCACTTT. The chain carries TRBV12-3 or TRBV12-4 and TRBJ1-6; no definite D call. The V and J ends lost 5 bases and 8 bases respectively, with 16 bases between them. CDR3 length: 15 residues.

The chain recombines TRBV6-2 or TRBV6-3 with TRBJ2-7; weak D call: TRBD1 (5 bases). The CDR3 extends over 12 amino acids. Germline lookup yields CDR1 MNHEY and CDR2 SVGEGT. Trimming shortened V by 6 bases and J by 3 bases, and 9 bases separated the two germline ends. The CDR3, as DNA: TGTGCCAGCAGAGCGACAGTCTACGAGCAGTACTTC. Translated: CASRATVYEQYF.

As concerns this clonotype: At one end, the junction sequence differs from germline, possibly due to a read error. CDR3 DNA: TGTGCCAGCAGCACTGGAGGGACTAGCGGGGGAAACAATGAGAAGTTCTTC. It translates to CASSTGGTSGGNNEKFF. The chain couples TRBV7-2 to TRBJ2-1; 14 nucleotides agree with TRBD2. The CDR3 spans 17 residues. Germline CDR1 and CDR2: SGHTA and FQGNSA.

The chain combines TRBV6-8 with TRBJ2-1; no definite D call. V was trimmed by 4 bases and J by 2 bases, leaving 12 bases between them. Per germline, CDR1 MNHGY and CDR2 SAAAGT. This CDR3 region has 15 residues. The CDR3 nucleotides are TGTGCCAGCAGTTTGAGCATGGGGACCTACAATGAGCAGTTCTTC. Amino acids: CASSLSMGTYNEQFF.

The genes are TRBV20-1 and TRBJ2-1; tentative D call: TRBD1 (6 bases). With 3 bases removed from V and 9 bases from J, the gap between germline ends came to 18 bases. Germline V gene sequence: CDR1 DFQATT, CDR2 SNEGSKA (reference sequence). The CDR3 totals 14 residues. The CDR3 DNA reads TGCAGTGCTAGCCCTTCCGCCCCCAGGGGTGAGCAGTTCTTC. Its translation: CSASPSAPRGEQFF.

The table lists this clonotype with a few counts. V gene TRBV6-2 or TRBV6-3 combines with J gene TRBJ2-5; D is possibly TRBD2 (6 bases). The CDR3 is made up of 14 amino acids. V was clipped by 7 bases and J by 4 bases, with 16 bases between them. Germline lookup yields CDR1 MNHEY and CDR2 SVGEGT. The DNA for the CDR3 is TGTGCCAGCAAGGGAACGGGAGAGTCAGAGACCCAGTACTTC. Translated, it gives CASKGTGESETQYF.

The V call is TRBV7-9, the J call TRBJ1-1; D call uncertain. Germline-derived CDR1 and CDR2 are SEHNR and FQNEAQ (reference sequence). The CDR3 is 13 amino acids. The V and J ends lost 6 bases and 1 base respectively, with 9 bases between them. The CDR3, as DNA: TGTGCCAGCAGGGGTGGGGAGAACACTGAAGCTTTCTTT. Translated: CASRGGENTEAFF. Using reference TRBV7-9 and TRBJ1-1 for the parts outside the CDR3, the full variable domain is DTGVSQNPRHKITKRGQNVTFRCDPISEHNRLYWYRQTLGQGPEFLTYFQNEAQLEKSRLLSDRFSAERPKGSFSTLEIQRTEQGDSAMYLCASRGGENTEAFFGQGTRLTVV.

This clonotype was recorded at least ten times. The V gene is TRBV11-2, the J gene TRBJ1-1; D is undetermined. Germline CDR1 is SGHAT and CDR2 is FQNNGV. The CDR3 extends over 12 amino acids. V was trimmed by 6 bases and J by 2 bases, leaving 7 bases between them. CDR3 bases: TGTGCCAGCAGGTTCAGTAACACTGAAGCTTTCTTT. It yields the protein CASRFSNTEAFF.

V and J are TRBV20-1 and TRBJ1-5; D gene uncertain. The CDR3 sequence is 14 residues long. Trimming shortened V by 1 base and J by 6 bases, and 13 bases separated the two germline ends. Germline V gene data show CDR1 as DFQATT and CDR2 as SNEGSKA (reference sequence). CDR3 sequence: CSARGRTTSQPQHF. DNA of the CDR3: TGCAGTGCTAGAGGCCGCACAACGTCTCAGCCCCAGCATTTT.

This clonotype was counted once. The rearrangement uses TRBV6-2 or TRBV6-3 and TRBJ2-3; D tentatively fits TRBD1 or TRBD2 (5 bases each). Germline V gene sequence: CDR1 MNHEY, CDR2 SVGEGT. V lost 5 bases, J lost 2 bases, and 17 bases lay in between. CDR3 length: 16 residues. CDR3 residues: CASSLGTSVNTDTQYF. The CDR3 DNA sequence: TGTGCCAGCAGTCTTGGGACCTCCGTTAACACAGATACGCAGTATTTT.

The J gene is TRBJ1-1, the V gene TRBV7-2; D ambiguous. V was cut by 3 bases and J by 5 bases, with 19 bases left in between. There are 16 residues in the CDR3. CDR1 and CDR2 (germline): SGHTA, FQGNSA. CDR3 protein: CASSFLRDRGGTEAFF. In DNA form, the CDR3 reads TGTGCCAGCAGCTTTCTAAGGGATCGAGGCGGAACTGAAGCTTTCTTT.

The CDR3 DNA sequence: TGTGCCAGCATCGATACAGGGGGAGAGCAGTACTTC. Protein: CASIDTGGEQYF. The chain joins TRBV27 to TRBJ2-7; 8 nucleotides agree with TRBD1. This CDR3 contains 12 residues. The V and J ends lost 7 bases and 7 bases, in that order; junction bases with no gene match: 6. Per germline, CDR1 MNHEY and CDR2 SMNVEV (reference sequence).

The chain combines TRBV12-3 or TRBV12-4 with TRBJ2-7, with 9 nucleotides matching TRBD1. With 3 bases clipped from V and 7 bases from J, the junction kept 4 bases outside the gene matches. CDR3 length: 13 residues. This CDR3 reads CASSFGQGYEQYV. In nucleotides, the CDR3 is TGTGCCAGCAGTTTCGGACAGGGGTATGAGCAGTACGTC.